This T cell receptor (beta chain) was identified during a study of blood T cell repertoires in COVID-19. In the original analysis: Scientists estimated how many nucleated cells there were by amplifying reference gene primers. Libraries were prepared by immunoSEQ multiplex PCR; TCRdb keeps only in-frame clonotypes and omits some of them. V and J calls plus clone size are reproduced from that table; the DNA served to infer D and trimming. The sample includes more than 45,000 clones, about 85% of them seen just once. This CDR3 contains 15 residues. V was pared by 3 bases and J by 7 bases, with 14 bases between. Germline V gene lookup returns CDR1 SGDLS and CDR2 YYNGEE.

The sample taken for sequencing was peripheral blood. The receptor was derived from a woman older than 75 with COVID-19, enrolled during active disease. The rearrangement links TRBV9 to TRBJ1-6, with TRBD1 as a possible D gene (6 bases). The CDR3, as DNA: TGTGCCAGCAGCGAGGCCGGGACACCAAATTCACCCCTCCACTTT. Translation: CASSEAGTPNSPLHF.